Each of the 21 T cell receptor beta chains below was sequenced from the same sample in a study of molecular identifiers for immune sequencing clone quantification. From the PCR reads, TCRdb called clonotypes with MiXCR, one entry per CDR3 protein. Seen here are about 100,000 distinct CDR3 sequences, 36% observed once, and the top ten hold around 3.8%. Sequenced material: naive CD8+ T cells from blood, with Jurkat cell RNA spiked in. The subset here: FACS-sorted CD8+CD4-CCR7+CD45RA+ naive T cells. The receptors shown here come from a human donor in good health. Some libraries in this study had Jurkat cell RNA spiked in.

This chain uses TRBV19 with TRBJ2-1, with D possibly matching TRBD1 (5 bases). The germline V gene encodes CDR1 LNHDA and CDR2 SQIVND (reference sequence). This CDR3 contains 15 residues. V lost 3 bases to trimming and J lost 7 bases, with 16 bases between them. CDR3 nucleotide sequence: TGTGCCAGTAGTATTCATGACAGAGCCCTTAATGAGCAGTTCTTC. Amino acids: CASSIHDRALNEQFF.

Comments on this clonotype: The junction shows a germline mismatch at one end, possibly a read error. V gene TRBV12-3 or TRBV12-4 combines with J gene TRBJ1-4, with 7 bases matching TRBD1. The CDR3 is made up of 14 amino acids. For the CDR3, the DNA is TGTGCCAGCAGGCTAGGGGGCCTAAATGAAATACTGTATTTT. Its translation is CASRLGGLNEILYF.

This clonotype was seen many times. This rearrangement joins TRBV28 to TRBJ1-4; 7 bases agree with TRBD1. The CDR3 covers 16 residues. Germline CDR1 MDHEN, CDR2 SYDVKM. V lost 6 bases to trimming and J lost 0 bases; unmatched junction nucleotides: 7. The CDR3 nucleotides read TGTGCCAGCAGCACGAACAGGGGCCCAACTAATGAAAAACTGTTTTTT. This encodes CASSTNRGPTNEKLFF.

The chain couples TRBV4-1 to TRBJ2-6, with D unresolved. Trimming shortened V by 3 bases and J by 4 bases, and 10 bases separated the two germline ends. Germline V gene sequence: CDR1 MGHRA, CDR2 YSYEKL. The CDR3 runs 15 residues. The CDR3: CASSQASTGANVLTF. CDR3 in DNA: TGCGCCAGCAGCCAGGCTTCGACCGGGGCCAACGTCCTGACTTTC.

V gene TRBV7-2 combines with J gene TRBJ2-5; D possibly matches TRBD1 or TRBD2 (5 bases each). Germline V gives CDR1 SGHTA, CDR2 FQGNSA. The CDR3 is made up of 15 amino acids. Trimming took 7 bases from V and 5 from J, leaving 20 bases between them. In DNA, the CDR3 is TGTGCCAGCACGCGAGGCAGGGAGTGGGGCGAGACCCAGTACTTC. Residues: CASTRGREWGETQYF.

This clonotype was counted ten times or more. The rearrangement joins TRBV5-4 to TRBJ2-7; no clear D. Between the trimmed V and J ends, which lost 0 bases and 4 bases, there was a span of 14 bases. Germline V lookup: CDR1 SGHNT, CDR2 YYREEE (reference sequence). The CDR3 spans 15 residues. CDR3 protein: CASSLVDGVLYEQYF. The CDR3 region has the DNA TGTGCCAGCAGCTTGGTCGACGGTGTTCTGTACGAGCAGTACTTC.

J is TRBJ2-1 and V is TRBV6-2 or TRBV6-3, with D uncertain. The CDR3 spans 16 residues. Trimming removed 7 bases at V and 5 bases at J, with 21 bases between. CDR1 is MNHEY and CDR2 is SVGEGT in the germline V gene. Here the CDR3 reads CASTLRQFRYDNEQFF. The CDR3 coding sequence is TGTGCCAGCACCCTTCGGCAGTTTAGGTATGACAATGAGCAGTTCTTC.

The chain employs TRBV21-1 and TRBJ2-2. TRBV21-1 constitutes a pseudogene. The CDR3 extends over 13 amino acids. The CDR3 DNA reads TGTGCCAGCAGACCACAATTCACCGGGGAGCTGTTTTTT. The encoded protein is CASRPQFTGELFF.

The chain combines TRBV29-1 with TRBJ2-1; D not certain. This CDR3 is 12 amino acids long. Trimming shortened V by 3 bases and J by 4 bases, and 7 bases separated the two germline ends. CDR1 is SQVTM, CDR2 ANQGSEA, per germline. The CDR3 sequence: CSVEGSYNEQFF. The CDR3 DNA reads as TGCAGCGTTGAGGGCAGTTACAATGAGCAGTTCTTC.

Only a few counts were recorded for this clonotype. This chain joins TRBV19 and TRBJ2-7, with TRBD2 matching over 10 bases. Germline CDR1 LNHDA, CDR2 SQIVND (reference sequence). This CDR3 region has 15 residues. Trimming at V came to 5 bases and at J to 3 bases, leaving 7 bases not matched to a gene. The CDR3 DNA follows: TGTGCCAGTAGTTCTCTAGCGGGAGTAAGCTACGAGCAGTACTTC. This encodes CASSSLAGVSYEQYF.

Comment on this clonotype: An end of the junction differs from the germline gene, which may be a read error. The V call is TRBV7-8, the J call TRBJ2-5; D tentatively reads TRBD1 or TRBD2 (5 bases each). The CDR3 is made up of 15 amino acids. The germline CDR1 and CDR2 sequences are SGHVS and FQNEAQ. Here the CDR3 DNA reads TGTGCCGGCAGCCTGGTGCCGGGGCTTAAAGAGACCCAGTACTTC. Translated: CAGSLVPGLKETQYF.

This clonotype occurred many times. The rearrangement links TRBV20-1 to TRBJ2-1, with D hard to call. This CDR3 has 10 amino acids. V lost 8 bases to trimming and J lost 4 bases, with 6 bases between them. Germline CDR1 and CDR2: DFQATT and SNEGSKA (reference sequence). The CDR3, as DNA: TGCAGTACCCCATACAATGAGCAGTTCTTC. Its translation is CSTPYNEQFF.

The table lists this clonotype with a few counts. V gene TRBV20-1 combines with J gene TRBJ2-4; D perhaps matches TRBD1 (5 bases). V was shortened by 6 bases and J by 8 bases, with 17 bases between the two germline ends. The CDR3 spans 13 residues. Germline V gives CDR1 DFQATT, CDR2 SNEGSKA (reference sequence). CDR3 residues: CSAWGPPGDIQYF. The CDR3 nucleotides read TGCAGTGCCTGGGGCCCGCCCGGAGACATTCAGTACTTC.

This clonotype showed up many times. The chain recombines TRBV27 with TRBJ2-2; D is perhaps TRBD1 (5 bases). Per the germline V gene, CDR1 is MNHEY and CDR2 is SMNVEV (reference sequence). The V and J ends lost 2 bases and 0 bases respectively, with 13 bases between them. The CDR3 has 17 amino acids. CDR3: CASSLPPQGTNTGELFF. In DNA form, the CDR3 reads TGTGCCAGCAGTTTACCCCCCCAGGGAACGAACACCGGGGAGCTGTTTTTT.

V and J are TRBV20-1 and TRBJ1-3; D unclear. The CDR3 is made up of 13 amino acids. V was clipped by 1 base and J by 4 bases, with 8 bases between them. The germline V gene encodes CDR1 DFQATT and CDR2 SNEGSKA (reference sequence). The CDR3 spells CSARVPVGNTIYF. Written as DNA, the CDR3 is TGCAGTGCTAGAGTGCCGGTAGGAAACACCATATATTTT.

This clonotype was detected a few times. The V and J genes are TRBV29-1 and TRBJ2-2; 8 positions agree with TRBD2. The J segment lost 4 bases and the V segment lost 5 bases, leaving 12 bases of the junction unmatched. Germline lookup yields CDR1 SQVTM and CDR2 ANQGSEA. The CDR3 sequence is 16 residues long. CDR3: CSVPHPAGVATGELFF. DNA of the CDR3: TGCAGCGTTCCACATCCAGCGGGGGTGGCCACCGGGGAGCTGTTTTTT.

A few counts support this clonotype. The chain joins TRBV13 to TRBJ2-3; 10 nucleotides line up with TRBD2. Germline values: CDR1 PRHDT, CDR2 FYEKMQ (reference sequence). V lost 5 bases to trimming and J lost 1 base; unmatched junction nucleotides: 9. This CDR3 region has 17 residues. The CDR3 DNA reads as TGTGCCAGCAGCCTACGTAGCGGGAGGTCTGGCACAGATACGCAGTATTTT. Its protein is CASSLRSGRSGTDTQYF.

V is TRBV28 and J is TRBJ2-7; 7 nucleotides line up with TRBD1. With 5 bases clipped from V and 5 bases from J, the junction kept 6 bases outside the gene matches. This CDR3 is 13 amino acids long. Germline assignment: CDR1 MDHEN and CDR2 SYDVKM. This CDR3 is CASSRQGFDEQYF. The DNA for the CDR3 is TGTGCCAGCAGTCGACAGGGTTTCGACGAGCAGTACTTC.

This clonotype was detected a few times. V and J are TRBV28 and TRBJ2-3; D remains unclear. In germline, CDR1 is MDHEN, CDR2 SYDVKM. The CDR3 is made up of 16 amino acids. V dropped 6 bases and J dropped 0 bases, with 16 bases sitting between them. CDR3 in amino acids: CASSLQLKSSTDTQYF. The CDR3 DNA reads as TGTGCCAGCAGCCTACAACTGAAATCTAGCACAGATACGCAGTATTTT.

At least ten counts were recorded for this clonotype. The chain combines TRBV28 with TRBJ2-7; tentative D call: TRBD2 (6 bases). Germline-derived CDR1 and CDR2 are MDHEN and SYDVKM. With 5 bases removed from V and 4 bases from J, the gap between germline ends came to 15 bases. The CDR3 extends over 14 amino acids. The CDR3 nucleotides are TGTGCCAGCAGTCCCCTGCGCGGGAATTACGAGCAGTACTTC. Amino acids: CASSPLRGNYEQYF.

V and J are TRBV9 and TRBJ2-3; TRBD2 agrees at 14 bases. CDR1 and CDR2 (germline): SGDLS, YYNGEE. This CDR3 region has 16 residues. Losses at the gene ends were 3 bases for V and 5 bases for J; bases not matched to a gene: 5. This chain's CDR3 is CASSGTGTSGRDTQYF. The CDR3 DNA follows: TGTGCCAGCAGCGGGACCGGGACTAGCGGGAGAGATACGCAGTATTTT.